This record looks at one T cell receptor (beta chain) sequence and its context. The repertoire was sequenced with immunoSEQ multiplex PCR; TCRdb's copy has only in-frame clones and lacks some. The top ten clones hold about 0.39% of a sample with about 82,000 clones, around 94% of them seen once. This sample was taken from a study of technical replicates of blood from several donors. Per the germline V gene, CDR1 is GTSNPN and CDR2 is SVGIG (reference sequence). The CDR3 sequence is 11 residues long. V lost 3 bases and J 6 bases, leaving 9 bases between the germline ends. The material sequenced was T cells isolated from PBMCs. The chain carries TRBV30 and TRBJ2-7; TRBD1 might be the D (6 bases). The TCR was taken from a human donor in good health. CDR3 amino acids: CAWRQGSEQYF. The CDR3 DNA follows: TGTGCCTGGAGACAGGGAAGCGAGCAGTACTTC.